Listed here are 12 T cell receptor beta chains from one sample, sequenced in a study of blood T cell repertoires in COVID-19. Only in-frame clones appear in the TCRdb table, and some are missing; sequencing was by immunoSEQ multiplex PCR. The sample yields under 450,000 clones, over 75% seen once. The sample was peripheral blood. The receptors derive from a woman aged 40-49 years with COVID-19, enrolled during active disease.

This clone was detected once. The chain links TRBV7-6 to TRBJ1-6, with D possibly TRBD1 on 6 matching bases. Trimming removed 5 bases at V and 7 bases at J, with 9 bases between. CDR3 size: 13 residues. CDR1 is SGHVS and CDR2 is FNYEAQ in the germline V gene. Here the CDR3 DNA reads TGTGCCAGCAGCATGGGGGCGAATTCACCCCTCCACTTT. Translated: CASSMGANSPLHF.

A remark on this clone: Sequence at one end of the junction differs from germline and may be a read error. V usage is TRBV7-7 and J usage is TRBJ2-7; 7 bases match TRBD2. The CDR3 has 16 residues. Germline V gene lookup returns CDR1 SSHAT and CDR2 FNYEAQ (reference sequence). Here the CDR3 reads CASSQKDRGVDYEQYF. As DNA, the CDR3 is TGTGCTAGCAGCCAAAAGGATCGGGGGGTGGACTACGAGCAGTACTTC.

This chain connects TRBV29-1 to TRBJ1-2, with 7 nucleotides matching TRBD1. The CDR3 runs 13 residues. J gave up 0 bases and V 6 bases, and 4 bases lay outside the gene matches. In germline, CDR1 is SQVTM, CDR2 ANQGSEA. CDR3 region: CSVSGTANYGYTF. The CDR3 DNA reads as TGCAGCGTGTCCGGGACAGCTAACTATGGCTACACCTTC.

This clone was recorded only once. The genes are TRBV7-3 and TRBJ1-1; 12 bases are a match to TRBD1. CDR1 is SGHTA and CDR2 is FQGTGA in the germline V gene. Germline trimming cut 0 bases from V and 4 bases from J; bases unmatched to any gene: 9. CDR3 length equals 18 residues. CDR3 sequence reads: CASSLTAGWGQGATEAFF. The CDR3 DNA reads TGTGCCAGCAGCTTAACGGCTGGGTGGGGACAGGGGGCCACTGAAGCTTTCTTT.

The CDR3 nucleotides read TGCAGCGTACAGGGGGGGAGCTCTGGGGCCAACGTCCTGACTTTC. Translation gives CSVQGGSSGANVLTF. This sequence joins TRBV29-1 and TRBJ2-6; perhaps TRBD1 as D (8 bases). The V end was cut by 6 bases, the J end by 0 bases, with 12 bases between. The CDR3 totals 15 residues. CDR1 and CDR2 (germline): SQVTM, ANQGSEA.

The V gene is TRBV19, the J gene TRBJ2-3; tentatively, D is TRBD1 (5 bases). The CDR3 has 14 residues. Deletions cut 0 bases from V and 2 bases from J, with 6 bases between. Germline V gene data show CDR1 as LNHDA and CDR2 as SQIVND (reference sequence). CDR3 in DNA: TGTGCCAGTAGTATAGACAGGGCCACAGATACGCAGTATTTT. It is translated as CASSIDRATDTQYF.

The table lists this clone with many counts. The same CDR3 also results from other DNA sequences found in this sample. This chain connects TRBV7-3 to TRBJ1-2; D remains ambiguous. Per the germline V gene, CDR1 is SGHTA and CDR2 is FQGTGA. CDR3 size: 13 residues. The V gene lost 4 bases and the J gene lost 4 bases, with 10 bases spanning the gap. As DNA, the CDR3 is TGTGCCAGCAGCTCCCCGGGAGGCTATGGCTACACCTTC. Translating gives CASSSPGGYGYTF.

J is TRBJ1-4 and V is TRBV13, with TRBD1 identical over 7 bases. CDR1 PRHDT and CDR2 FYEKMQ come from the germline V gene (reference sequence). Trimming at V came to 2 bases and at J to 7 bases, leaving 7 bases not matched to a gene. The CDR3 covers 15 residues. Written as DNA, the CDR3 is TGTGCCAGCAGCTTAAGGGGGACAGTTACTGAAAAACTGTTTTTT. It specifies CASSLRGTVTEKLFF.

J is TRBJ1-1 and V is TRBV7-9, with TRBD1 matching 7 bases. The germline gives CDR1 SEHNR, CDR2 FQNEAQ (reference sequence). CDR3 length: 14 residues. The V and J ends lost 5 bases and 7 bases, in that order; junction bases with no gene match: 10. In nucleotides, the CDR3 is TGTGCCAGCAGCAGCATAAGGAGGGGGCTTGAAGCTTTCTTT. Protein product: CASSSIRRGLEAFF.

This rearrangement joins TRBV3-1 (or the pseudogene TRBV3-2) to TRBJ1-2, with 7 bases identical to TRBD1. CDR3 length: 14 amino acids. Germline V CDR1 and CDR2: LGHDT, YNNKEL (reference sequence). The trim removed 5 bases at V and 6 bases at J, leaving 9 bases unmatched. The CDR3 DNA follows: TGTGCCAGCAGCTCACACAGGGGTCAGAATGGCTACACCTTC. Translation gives CASSSHRGQNGYTF.

CDR3 sequence reads: CASSQVWAGSSPLHF. The CDR3 DNA reads as TGTGCCAGCAGCCAAGTCTGGGCAGGATCTTCACCCCTCCACTTT. The genes are TRBV4-2 and TRBJ1-6; no firm D call. This CDR3 is 15 amino acids long. Germline loops: CDR1 LGHNA, CDR2 YNFKEQ. V was clipped by 1 base and J by 9 bases, with 13 bases between them.

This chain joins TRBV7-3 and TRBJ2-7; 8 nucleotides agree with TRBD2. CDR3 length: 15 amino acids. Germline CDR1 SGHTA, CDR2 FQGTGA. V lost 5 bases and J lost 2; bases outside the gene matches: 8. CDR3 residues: CASSTSGGDTYEQYF. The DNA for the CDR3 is TGTGCCAGCAGCACCAGCGGGGGTGATACCTACGAGCAGTACTTC.